Listed below are T cell receptor beta chains from one sample, sequenced in a study of Ad26.COV2.S vaccination and SARS-CoV-2 variants. Measured with immunoSEQ multiplex PCR; TCRdb has only the in-frame clones, and not every one. The sample consists of roughly 320,000 clones, over 75% of them appearing once. Specimen: peripheral blood, collected in a trial of Ad26.COV2.S vaccine versus placebo. Receptor source: a person between 18 and 59 years old who received the Ad26.COV2.S COVID-19 vaccine or a placebo. Both conserved end residues are part of each CDR3. Size values are once, few and many counts, or a class for expanded clones, and some rows have none.

TRBV18	TRBJ2-7	-	CASSPNRGLRPYEQYF
TRBV5-8	TRBJ2-2	-	CASSWRQNTGELFF
TRBV19	TRBJ2-1	-	CASSIDPDKGGYNEQFF
TRBV4-1	TRBJ1-1	-	CASSRGGTEAFF
TRBV15	TRBJ1-2	-	CATSRGSNYGYTF
TRBV4-1	TRBJ1-3	-	CASSQVGTFRTIYF
TRBV25-1	TRBJ1-1	-	CASSMPEGSTEAFF
TRBV7-9	TRBJ1-1	-	CASRRGGVFTEAFF
TRBV6-1	TRBJ2-1	-	CASSQTGGTEQFF
TRBV7-3	TRBJ2-2	few	CASSRGSGELFF
TRBV27	TRBJ2-6	-	CASSSGANVLTF
TRBV9	TRBJ2-1	-	CASSVGTSGGDYNEQFF
TRBV10-3	TRBJ1-1	-	CAISDAGEKAFF
TRBV19	TRBJ1-1	once	CASSIGSATEAFF
TRBV4-2	TRBJ2-1	-	CASSLGGSGLALFRNEQFF
TRBV11-3	TRBJ2-1	-	CASSPRDGNNEQFF
TRBV19	TRBJ1-1	-	CASSIRRWGALVNTEAFF
TRBV19	TRBJ2-1	-	CASSPGTGPYNEQFF
TRBV20-1	TRBJ2-7	-	CSARGISEQYF
TRBV11-2	TRBJ1-5	-	CASSLTRAFSNQPQHF
TRBV3-1/TRBV3-2	TRBJ1-3	once	CASSLQGNTIYF
TRBV9	TRBJ2-7	-	CASSPGGAEQYF
TRBV18	TRBJ1-1	few	CASSTGQDFNTEAFF
TRBV7-9	TRBJ1-6	few	CASSGPGNSPLHF
TRBV3-1/TRBV3-2	TRBJ2-1	-	CASRGSGTGGLEQFF
TRBV5-6	TRBJ2-1	once	CASSLLEAGRSYNEQFF
TRBV15	TRBJ1-5	-	CATSRDLGRGNQPQHF
TRBV9	TRBJ2-7	-	CASSESTSGVYEQYF
TRBV11-2	TRBJ2-5	-	CASSPAGDWWTQYF
TRBV3-1/TRBV3-2	TRBJ1-1	-	CASSQVSGRTEAFF
TRBV25-1	TRBJ1-2	-	CASSESGSSNYGYTF
TRBV3-1/TRBV3-2	TRBJ1-1	-	CASSQDLGTGWQAFF
TRBV5-4	TRBJ1-4	-	CASSLWDTAGELFF
TRBV7-9	TRBJ1-2	-	CASSSTGGNYGYTF
TRBV10-3	TRBJ2-3	-	CAIRGGRTGTDTQYF
TRBV5-6	TRBJ2-3	-	CASSLEMGGFGIDTQYF
TRBV6-5	TRBJ2-1	-	CASNIAGGPYNEQFF